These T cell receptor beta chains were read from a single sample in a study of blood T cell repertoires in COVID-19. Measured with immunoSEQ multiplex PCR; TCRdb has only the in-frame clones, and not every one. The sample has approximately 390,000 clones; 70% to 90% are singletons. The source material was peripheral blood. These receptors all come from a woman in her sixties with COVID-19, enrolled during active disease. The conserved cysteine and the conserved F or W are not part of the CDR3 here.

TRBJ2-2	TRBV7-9	ASSLRDRGGELF
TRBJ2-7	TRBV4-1	ASSQDWPGDYEQY
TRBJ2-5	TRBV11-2	ASSLGTGFQETQY
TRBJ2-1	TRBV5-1	ASRVDRGLGNEQF
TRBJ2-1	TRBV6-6	ASSSPTGQSYDEQF
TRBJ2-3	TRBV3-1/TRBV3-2	ASSLAGSGTDTQY
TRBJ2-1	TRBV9	ASSDSGGRSYNEQF
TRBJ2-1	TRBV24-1	ATSDARLAGTYNEQF
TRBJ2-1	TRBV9	ASSVDWEGPASYNEQF
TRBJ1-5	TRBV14	ASSARSNQPQH
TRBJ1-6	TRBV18	ASSPAQDRARSHSPLH
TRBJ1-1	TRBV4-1	ASSLYPGQGNTEAF
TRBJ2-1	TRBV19	ASSPELAGGNEQF
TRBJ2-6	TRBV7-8	ASSLFGQGFSGANVLT
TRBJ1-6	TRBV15	ATSRDRSSPLH
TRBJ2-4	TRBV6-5	ASSYRGQGGSIQY
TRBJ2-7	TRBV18	ASSPVAGGDYEQY
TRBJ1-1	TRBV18	ASSRDAGNTEAF
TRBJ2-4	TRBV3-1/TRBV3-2	ASSPSGGSHNIQY
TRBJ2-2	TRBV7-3	ASSLYGAGELF